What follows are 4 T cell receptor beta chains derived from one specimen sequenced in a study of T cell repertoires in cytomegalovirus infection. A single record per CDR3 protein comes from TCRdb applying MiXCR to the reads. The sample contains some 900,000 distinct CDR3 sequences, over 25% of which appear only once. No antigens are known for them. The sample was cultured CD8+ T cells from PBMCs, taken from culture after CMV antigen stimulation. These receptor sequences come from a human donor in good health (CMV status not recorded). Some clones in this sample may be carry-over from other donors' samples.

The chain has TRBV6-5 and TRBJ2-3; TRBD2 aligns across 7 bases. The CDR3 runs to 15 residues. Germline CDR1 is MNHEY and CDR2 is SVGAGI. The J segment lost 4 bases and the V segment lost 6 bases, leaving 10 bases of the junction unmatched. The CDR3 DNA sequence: TGTGCCAGCAGCCCGACTAGCCGTTTTTCAGATACGCAGTATTTT. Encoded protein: CASSPTSRFSDTQYF.

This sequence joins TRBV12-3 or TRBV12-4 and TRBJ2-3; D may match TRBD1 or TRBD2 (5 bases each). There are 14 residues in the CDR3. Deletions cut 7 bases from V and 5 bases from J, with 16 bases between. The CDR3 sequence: CASNRDGERDTQYF. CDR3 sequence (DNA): TGTGCCAGCAATAGGGACGGGGAGCGAGATACGCAGTATTTT.

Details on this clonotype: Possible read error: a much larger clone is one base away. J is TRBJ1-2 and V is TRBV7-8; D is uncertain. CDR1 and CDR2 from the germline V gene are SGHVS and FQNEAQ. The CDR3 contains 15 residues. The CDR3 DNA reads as TGTGTCAGCAGCTTAGCGCTCGGGGTTTCTTATGGCTACACCTTC. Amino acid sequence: CVSSLALGVSYGYTF.

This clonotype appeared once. This CDR3 is CASSLAGMGKNIQYF. CDR3 sequence (DNA): TGTGCCAGCAGCCTCGCGGGGATGGGCAAAAACATTCAGTACTTC. The chain links TRBV9 to TRBJ2-4; D might be TRBD2 (6 bases). The V end was cut by 4 bases, the J end by 3 bases, with 14 bases between. The CDR3 spans 15 residues. In germline, CDR1 is SGDLS, CDR2 YYNGEE.